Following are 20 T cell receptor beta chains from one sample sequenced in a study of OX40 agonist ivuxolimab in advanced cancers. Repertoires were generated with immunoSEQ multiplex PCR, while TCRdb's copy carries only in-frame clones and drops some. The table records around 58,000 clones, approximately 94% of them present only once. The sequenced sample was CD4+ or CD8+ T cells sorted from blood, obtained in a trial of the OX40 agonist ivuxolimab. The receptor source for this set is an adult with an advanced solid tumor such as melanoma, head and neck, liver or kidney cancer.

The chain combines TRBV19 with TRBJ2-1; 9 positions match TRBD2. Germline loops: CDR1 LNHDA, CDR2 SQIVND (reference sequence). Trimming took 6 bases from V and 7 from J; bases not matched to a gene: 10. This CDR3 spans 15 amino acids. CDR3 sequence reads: CASRLAAGGPNEQFF. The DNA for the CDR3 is TGTGCCAGTAGGCTTGCGGCGGGAGGGCCGAATGAGCAGTTCTTC.

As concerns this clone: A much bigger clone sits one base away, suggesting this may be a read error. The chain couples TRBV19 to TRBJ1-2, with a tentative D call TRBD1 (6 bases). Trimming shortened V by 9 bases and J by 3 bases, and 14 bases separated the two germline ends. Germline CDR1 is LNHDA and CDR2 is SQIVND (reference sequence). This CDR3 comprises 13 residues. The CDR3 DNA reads TGTGCCAGCGGCGGGGGCACACACTATGGCTACACCTTC. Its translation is CASGGGTHYGYTF.

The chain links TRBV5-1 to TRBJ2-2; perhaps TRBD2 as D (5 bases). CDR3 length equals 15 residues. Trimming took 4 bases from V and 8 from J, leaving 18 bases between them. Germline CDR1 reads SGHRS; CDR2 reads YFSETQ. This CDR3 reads CASSGESSSNGELFF. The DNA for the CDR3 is TGCGCCAGCAGCGGGGAGTCTTCCTCCAATGGGGAGCTGTTTTTT.

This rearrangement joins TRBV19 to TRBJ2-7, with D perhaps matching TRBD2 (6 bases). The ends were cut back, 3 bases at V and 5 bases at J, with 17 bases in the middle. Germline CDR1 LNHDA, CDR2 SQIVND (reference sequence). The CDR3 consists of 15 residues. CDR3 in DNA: TGTGCCAGTAGTATGGTAGGAGGGAGTGCCGACGAGCAGTACTTC. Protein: CASSMVGGSADEQYF.

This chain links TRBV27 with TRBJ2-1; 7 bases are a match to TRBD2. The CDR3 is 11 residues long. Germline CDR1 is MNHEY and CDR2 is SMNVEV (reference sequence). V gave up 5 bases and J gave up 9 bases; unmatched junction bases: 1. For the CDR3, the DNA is TGTGCCAGCAGTCCGGGAGGTGAGCAGTTCTTC. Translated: CASSPGGEQFF.

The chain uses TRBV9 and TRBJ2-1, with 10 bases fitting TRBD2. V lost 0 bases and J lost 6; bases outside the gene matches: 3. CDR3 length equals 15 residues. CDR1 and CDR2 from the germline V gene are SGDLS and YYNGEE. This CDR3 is CASSVEGLAFNEQFF. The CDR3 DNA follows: TGTGCCAGCAGCGTAGAGGGACTAGCGTTCAATGAGCAGTTCTTC.

CDR3 sequence: CASSTDTHYNEKLFF. The CDR3 nucleotides read TGTGCCAGCAGCACTGACACGCATTATAATGAAAAACTGTTTTTT. The rearrangement uses TRBV5-6 and TRBJ1-4, with no clear D. CDR1 and CDR2 from the germline V gene are SGHDT and YYEEEE. Trimming stripped 4 bases from V and 4 bases from J, with 14 bases between. This CDR3 has 15 amino acids.

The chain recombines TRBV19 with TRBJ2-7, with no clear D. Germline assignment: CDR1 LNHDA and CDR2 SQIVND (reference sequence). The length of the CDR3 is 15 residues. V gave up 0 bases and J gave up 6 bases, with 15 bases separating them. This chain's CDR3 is CASSIEARLPGEQYF. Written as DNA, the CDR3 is TGTGCCAGTAGTATAGAGGCCAGGCTGCCGGGCGAGCAGTACTTC.

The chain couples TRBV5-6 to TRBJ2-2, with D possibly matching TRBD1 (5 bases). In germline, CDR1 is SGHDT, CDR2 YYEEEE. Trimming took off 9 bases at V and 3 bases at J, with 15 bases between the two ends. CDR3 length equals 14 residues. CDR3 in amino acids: CATQDGADTGELFF. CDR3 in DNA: TGTGCCACCCAGGATGGGGCCGACACCGGGGAGCTGTTTTTT.

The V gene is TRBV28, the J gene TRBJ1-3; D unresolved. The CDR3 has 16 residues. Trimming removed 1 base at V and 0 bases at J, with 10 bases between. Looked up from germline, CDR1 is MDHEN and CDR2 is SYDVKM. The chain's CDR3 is CASSLYRGSSGNTIYF. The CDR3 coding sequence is TGTGCCAGCAGTTTATATCGAGGGTCCTCTGGAAACACCATATATTTT. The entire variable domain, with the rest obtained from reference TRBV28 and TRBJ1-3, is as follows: DVKVTQSSRYLVKRTGEKVFLECVQDMDHENMFWYRQDPGLGLRLIYFSYDVKMKEKGDIPEGYSVSREKKERFSLILESASTNQTSMYLCASSLYRGSSGNTIYFGEGSWLTVV.

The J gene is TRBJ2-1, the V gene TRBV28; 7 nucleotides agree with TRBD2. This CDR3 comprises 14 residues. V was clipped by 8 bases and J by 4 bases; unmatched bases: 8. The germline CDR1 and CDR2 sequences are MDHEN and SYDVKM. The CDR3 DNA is TGTGCCAGCCGCGAAGGGCGGGGGTACAATGAGCAGTTCTTC. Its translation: CASREGRGYNEQFF.

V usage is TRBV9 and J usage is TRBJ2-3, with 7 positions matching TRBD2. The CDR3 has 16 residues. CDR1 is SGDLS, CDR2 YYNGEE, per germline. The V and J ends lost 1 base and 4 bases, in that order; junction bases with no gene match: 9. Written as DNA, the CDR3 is TGTGCCAGCAGCGTAAGGGAGGGCCTGATTGCAGATACGCAGTATTTT. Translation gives CASSVREGLIADTQYF.

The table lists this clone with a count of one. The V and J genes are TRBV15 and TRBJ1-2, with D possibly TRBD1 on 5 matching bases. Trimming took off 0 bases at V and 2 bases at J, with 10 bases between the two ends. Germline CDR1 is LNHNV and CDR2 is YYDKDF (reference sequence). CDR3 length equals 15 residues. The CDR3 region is CATSRDRGHNYGYTF. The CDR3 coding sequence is TGTGCCACCAGCAGAGATCGAGGACACAACTATGGCTACACCTTC.

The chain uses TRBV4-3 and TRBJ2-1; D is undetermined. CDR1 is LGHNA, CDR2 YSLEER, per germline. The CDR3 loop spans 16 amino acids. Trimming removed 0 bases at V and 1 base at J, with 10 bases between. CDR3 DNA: TGCGCCAGCAGCCAAGATAATTTGGGTTCCTACAATGAGCAGTTCTTC. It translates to CASSQDNLGSYNEQFF.

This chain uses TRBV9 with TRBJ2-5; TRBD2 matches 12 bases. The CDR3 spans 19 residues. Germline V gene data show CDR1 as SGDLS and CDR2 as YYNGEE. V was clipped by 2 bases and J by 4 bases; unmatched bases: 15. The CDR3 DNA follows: TGTGCCAGCAGCGTCTCTAGCGGGAGGGCCCTCGAAAGTACAGAGACCCAGTACTTC. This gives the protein CASSVSSGRALESTETQYF.

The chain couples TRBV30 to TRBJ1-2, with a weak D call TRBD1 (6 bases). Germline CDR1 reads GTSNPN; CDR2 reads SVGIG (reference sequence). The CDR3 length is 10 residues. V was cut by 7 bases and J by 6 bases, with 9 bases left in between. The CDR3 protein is CASGVDGYTF. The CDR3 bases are TGTGCCTCAGGGGTGGATGGCTACACCTTC.

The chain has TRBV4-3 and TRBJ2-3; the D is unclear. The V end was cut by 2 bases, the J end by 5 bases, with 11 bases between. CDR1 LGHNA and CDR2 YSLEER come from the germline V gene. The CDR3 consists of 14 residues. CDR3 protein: CASSQSSTGDTQYF. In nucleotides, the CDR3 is TGCGCCAGCAGCCAAAGTTCGACCGGAGATACGCAGTATTTT.

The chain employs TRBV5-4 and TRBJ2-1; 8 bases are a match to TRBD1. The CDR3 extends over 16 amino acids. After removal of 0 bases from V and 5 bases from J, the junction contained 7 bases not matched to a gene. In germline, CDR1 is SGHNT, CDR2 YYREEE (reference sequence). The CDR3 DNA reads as TGTGCCAGCAGCTTGGCAGGACAGGGACCCCACAATGAGCAGTTCTTC. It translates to CASSLAGQGPHNEQFF.

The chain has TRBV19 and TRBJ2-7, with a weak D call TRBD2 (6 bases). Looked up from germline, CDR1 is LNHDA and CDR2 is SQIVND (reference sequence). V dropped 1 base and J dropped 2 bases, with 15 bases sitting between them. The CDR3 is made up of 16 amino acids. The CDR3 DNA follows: TGTGCCAGTAGTATAGGGAGCGCTGCGGGACCCTACGAGCAGTACTTC. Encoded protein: CASSIGSAAGPYEQYF.

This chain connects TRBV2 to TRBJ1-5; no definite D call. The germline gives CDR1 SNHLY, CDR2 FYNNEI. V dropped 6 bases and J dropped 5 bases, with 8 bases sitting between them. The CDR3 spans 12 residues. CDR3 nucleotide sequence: TGTGCCAGCAGCTTTGGGGATCAGCCCCAGCATTTT. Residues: CASSFGDQPQHF.